The present entry profiles one T cell receptor (beta chain) with its context. The table lists this clonotype with many counts. This clone's antigen is unknown. No much larger clonotype is one base removed from it; base qualities were not supplied. This sample stems from a study of identical twins (dated by TCRdb to about 2016). For context, the study as a whole: TCR alpha and beta repertoires from monozygotic twins, unrelated adults of various ages and cord blood were deep-sequenced to test whether fetal clonotypes persist. Replicate twin experiments were performed at different times using different library preparation protocols to rule out contamination. Results and caveats for the whole study, not just this receptor: Excess twin sharing in beta out-of-frame sequences was weaker because fewer shared sequences lowered the signal-to-noise ratio. In monozygotic twins, out-of-frame TCR alpha sharing was systematically underestimated by recombination models, although the models agreed with sharing between unrelated individuals. Zero-insertion analyses could be partly confounded by invariant T cells such as MAIT and iNKT, although diverse VJ usage argued against such confounding for most clonotypes. Fewer insertions were carried by abundant cord blood beta clonotypes, a similar but weaker trend appeared in young adult naive repertoires, and no such trend appeared in memory repertoires. Compared with coincidental sharing between unrelated individuals, an excess of low generation-probability sequences was observed among out-of-frame TCR alpha sequences shared between twins. Because the same donors could not be followed over many years, the conclusions depended on cross-sectional statistical analysis.

Its CDR3 holds 15 amino acids, cysteine through phenylalanine. The CDR3 DNA has 45 bases and is translated from base 1. The V end gives up 1 base and the J end 2 bases, leaving 5 bases in the junction not matched to a gene. Libraries came from 5' RACE. This sample was sequenced with an Illumina HiSeq 2000. Template switching introduced a universal primer binding site; the final cDNA contained a unique molecular identifier, enabling accurate counting of TCR cDNA molecules. Specific primers in the conserved constant-segment region were used to synthesize first-strand cDNA for the TCR alpha and beta chains. To control for contamination, every cDNA library was double barcoded, receiving both a SMART-Mk sample barcode and Illumina barcodes. TruSeq adapter sequences and Illumina sample barcodes were added in two successive PCR steps. The TCR alpha and beta cDNA libraries were sequenced on the Illumina HiSeq platform using custom primers. The study's own analysis went as follows. MiGEC was used to process raw reads and extract unique molecular identifiers, and MiXCR was used to find CDR3 positions. For each individual, recombination models were inferred using an EM algorithm with the repgenHMM and IGoR tools. The tcR package in R was used for shared clonotype analysis, with sharing normalized by the product of cloneset sizes. To study raw recombination free of thymic and clonal selection effects, out-of-frame nonproductive sequences were analyzed. Clones were called with MiXCR by TCRdb after fastp trimmed the public reads at Q25, and only in-frame beta chains were retained. Each entry merges the rows of one CDR3 protein and shows their most common DNA and genes. Clone size and V and J calls follow TCRdb, not the original study. This sample comprises some 500,000 distinct CDR3 sequences, around 15% of them detected only once. In total, the top ten clones hold about 1% of the sample.

Every donor in the study was a healthy Caucasian. The twin cohort comprised three pairs of female monozygotic twins, all aged about 18 to 29 years. Positive isolation kits from Invitrogen were used to isolate CD4+ and CD8+ T cell populations. The same data also went into a second study, on yellow fever vaccine responses in identical twins. That second report states: The authors reported that the T cell response to vaccination in identical twins appeared partly convergent and partly personalized. The study precisely tracked vaccine-responding T cell clones in identical twins.

The receptor chain draws on TRBV12-3 or TRBV12-4 and TRBJ2-7; TRBD1 aligns with 7 central bases. Sequencing used CD4+ T cells sorted from blood. This receptor was identified in a woman aged 18-35 years in good health. The nucleotide sequence reads TGTGCCAGCAGTTTAGGAGGGACAGTCACCTACGAGCAGTACTTC. Its amino acids are CASSLGGTVTYEQYF.